This TCR beta chain stems from a study of tumor and adjacent non-tumor tissue in lung cancer. General observations from the study: Patients with more diverse tumor TCRs had worse survival.

The library came from three nested PCR rounds adapted from ARM-PCR protocols. TCRdb reprocessed the multiplex PCR reads via MiXCR and lists one record per CDR3 protein. The repertoire includes about 60,000 distinct CDR3 sequences, roughly 60% of them detected once, and more than 30% sits in the top ten. Germline CDR1 and CDR2: MNHEY and SVGAGI. The CDR3 consists of 17 residues. RNA was extracted from bulk tissue without any cell sorting. Distant lung tissue was collected more than 3 cm away from the tumor edge. Turning to this clonotype: Its specificity is not known. A much more abundant neighbour one base away suggests this may be a read error.

The V and J genes are TRBV6-5 and TRBJ2-7; D not resolved. This clonotype originated in a man between 65 and 85 years old with non-small cell lung cancer. Material: distant non-tumor lung tissue. CDR3 nucleotide sequence: TGTGCCAGCAGTTACTCGCGCATGGGCGGAAAAGCCTACGAGAAGTACTTC. It specifies CASSYSRMGGKAYEKYF.